Listed here are 29 T cell receptor beta chains from one sample, sequenced in a study of blood T cells in healthy people across ages. A sample-barcoded 5' primer and a J-beta primer mix were used in a second PCR of roughly 7 to 11 cycles. TCRdb ran MiXCR on the 5' RACE reads and lists one entry per CDR3 protein. The sample holds about 1.5 million distinct CDR3 sequences, approximately 43% seen once. The sample comprised blood. The receptors derive from a woman between 18 and 29 years old in good health.

In its sample, this clonotype was seen a few times. CDR3 bases: TGCGCCAGCAGCCAAAGTAGACAATACAATGAGCAGTTCTTC. Translating it yields CASSQSRQYNEQFF. The chain joins TRBV4-1 to TRBJ2-1; no clear D. This CDR3 is built from 14 residues. The germline V gene encodes CDR1 MGHRA and CDR2 YSYEKL. Trimming stripped 2 bases from V and 4 bases from J, with 9 bases between.

This rearrangement joins TRBV6-5 to TRBJ2-3; 7 bases agree with TRBD1. V lost 3 bases, J lost 4 bases, and 7 bases stayed unmatched. Per the germline V gene, CDR1 is MNHEY and CDR2 is SVGAGI. This CDR3 region has 15 residues. CDR3 loop: CASSYTEQGPDTQYF. The DNA for the CDR3 is TGTGCCAGCAGTTATACAGAACAGGGGCCAGATACGCAGTATTTT.

This rearrangement joins TRBV20-1 to TRBJ1-4; 11 nucleotides match TRBD1. V shed 3 bases and J 4 bases; nucleotides not matched to a gene: 7. Germline assignment: CDR1 DFQATT and CDR2 SNEGSKA (reference sequence). The CDR3 consists of 16 residues. CDR3 amino acids: CSASAWDRGNNEKLFF. CDR3 bases: TGCAGTGCTAGTGCTTGGGACAGGGGGAATAATGAAAAACTGTTTTTT.

This clonotype was counted between two and nine times. This chain uses TRBV12-3 or TRBV12-4 with TRBJ1-1, with 9 nucleotides matching TRBD1. V lost 3 bases to trimming and J lost 6 bases; unmatched junction nucleotides: 8. The CDR3 spans 15 residues. Here the CDR3 DNA reads TGTGCCAGCAGTTTCGTGCTGGGGACAGGGCCTGAAGCTTTCTTT. Amino acids: CASSFVLGTGPEAFF.

The chain uses TRBV9 and TRBJ1-1; 7 bases agree with TRBD1. The length of the CDR3 is 15 residues. Germline loops: CDR1 SGDLS, CDR2 YYNGEE. Trimming at V came to 5 bases and at J to 4 bases, leaving 11 bases not matched to a gene. The CDR3 DNA reads as TGTGCCAGCAGTCTACCCGCAGGGGGATCCACTGAAGCTTTCTTT. Amino acid sequence: CASSLPAGGSTEAFF. Supplemented by reference TRBV9 and TRBJ1-1, the full variable domain reads DSGVTQTPKHLITATGQRVTLRCSPRSGDLSVYWYQQSLDQGLQFLIQYYNGEERAKGNILERFSAQQFPDLHSELNLSSLELGDSALYFCASSLPAGGSTEAFFGQGTRLTVV.

This clonotype was picked up a small number of times. V gene TRBV4-3 combines with J gene TRBJ2-3; D may be TRBD1 or TRBD2 (5 bases each). Trimming pared 11 bases from V and 1 base from J, leaving 16 bases between. Germline-derived CDR1 and CDR2 are LGHNA and YSLEER. The CDR3 totals 14 residues. CDR3 protein: CASASGRGTDTQYF. Written as DNA, the CDR3 is TGCGCCTCCGCCTCGGGACGGGGCACAGATACGCAGTATTTT.

The rearrangement links TRBV24-1 to TRBJ1-1, with 8 bases matching TRBD1. The CDR3 extends over 14 amino acids. Germline trimming cut 3 bases from V and 6 bases from J; bases unmatched to any gene: 5. Germline V gene lookup returns CDR1 KGHDR and CDR2 SFDVKD. DNA for the CDR3: TGTGCCACCAGTGATGTTGGACAGGGAGCTGAAGCTTTCTTT. Protein: CATSDVGQGAEAFF.

This clonotype was detected a few times. The V gene is TRBV7-9, the J gene TRBJ1-2, with a weak D call TRBD1 (5 bases). Germline V lookup: CDR1 SEHNR, CDR2 FQNEAQ (reference sequence). Trimming pared 6 bases from V and 1 base from J, leaving 12 bases between. The CDR3 has 14 amino acids. As DNA, the CDR3 is TGTGCCAGCAGTACCCAGGGTTTTAACTATGGCTACACCTTC. This gives the protein CASSTQGFNYGYTF.

The chain carries TRBV12-3 or TRBV12-4 and TRBJ2-5; D not resolved. V was pared by 3 bases and J by 3 bases, with 8 bases between. The CDR3 consists of 13 residues. CDR3 DNA: TGTGCCAGCAGTTTCCGGCTAGAAGAGACCCAGTACTTC. Its translation is CASSFRLEETQYF.

This clonotype was observed a few times. V usage is TRBV7-2 and J usage is TRBJ2-3; 8 bases line up with TRBD1. V shed 5 bases and J 5 bases; nucleotides not matched to a gene: 9. In germline, CDR1 is SGHTA, CDR2 FQGNSA. CDR3 length equals 15 residues. The CDR3 here is CASSPRQGTVDTQYF. The CDR3 DNA reads TGTGCCAGCAGCCCCCGACAGGGGACGGTAGATACGCAGTATTTT.

This chain links TRBV6-6 with TRBJ2-1; tentative D call: TRBD2 (5 bases). This CDR3 is built from 15 residues. With 2 bases removed from V and 7 bases from J, the gap between germline ends came to 15 bases. CDR1 and CDR2 (germline): MNHNY, SVGAGI (reference sequence). The CDR3 spells CASSYATAGANEQFF. The CDR3 DNA reads as TGTGCCAGCAGTTACGCGACTGCGGGCGCGAATGAGCAGTTCTTC.

This clonotype was seen only a few times. This chain joins TRBV7-2 and TRBJ1-4, with D possibly matching TRBD1 (6 bases). V dropped 5 bases and J dropped 4 bases, with 20 bases sitting between them. Germline CDR1 and CDR2: SGHTA and FQGNSA. This CDR3 has 17 residues. The CDR3 loop is CASSPHIRQEYNEKLFF. The DNA of the CDR3 is TGTGCCAGCAGCCCACACATACGACAGGAGTATAATGAAAAACTGTTTTTT.

The chain couples TRBV30 to TRBJ1-1, with D unclear. The CDR3 sequence is 13 residues long. The germline V gene encodes CDR1 GTSNPN and CDR2 SVGIG (reference sequence). V was trimmed by 3 bases and J by 0 bases, leaving 8 bases between them. The chain's CDR3 is CAWSRSVNTEAFF. The CDR3 DNA is TGTGCCTGGAGCAGATCGGTGAACACTGAAGCTTTCTTT.

The V gene is TRBV7-2, the J gene TRBJ1-5; D ambiguous. Germline V gene sequence: CDR1 SGHTA, CDR2 FQGNSA. Trimming removed 5 bases at V and 5 bases at J, with 16 bases between. CDR3 length equals 15 residues. The CDR3 DNA follows: TGTGCCAGCAGCCCCCGAGGGAGGTCAGATCAGCCCCAGCATTTT. Encoded protein: CASSPRGRSDQPQHF.

As for this clonotype: Compared with germline, one end of the junction differs, possibly owing to a read error. The J gene is TRBJ1-1, the V gene TRBV9; no clear D. The germline V gene has CDR1 SGDLS and CDR2 YYNGEE. This CDR3 comprises 14 residues. CDR3 loop: CASSVDGLNTGAFF. In DNA form, the CDR3 reads TGTGCCAGCAGCGTAGATGGCTTGAACACTGGAGCTTTCTTT.

This clonotype showed up just a few times. This chain joins TRBV20-1 and TRBJ1-5, with D tentatively TRBD1 (5 bases). Germline lookup yields CDR1 DFQATT and CDR2 SNEGSKA (reference sequence). The CDR3 runs to 12 residues. V dropped 6 bases and J dropped 8 bases, with 14 bases sitting between them. The CDR3 loop reads CSASGGGEPQHF. CDR3 nucleotides: TGCAGTGCCAGCGGCGGGGGGGAGCCCCAGCATTTT.

The chain carries TRBV6-1 and TRBJ2-5, with 14 bases aligning to TRBD2. This CDR3 has 18 amino acids. The germline gives CDR1 MNHNS, CDR2 SASEGT. The V segment lost 4 bases and the J segment 2 bases; nucleotides outside the gene matches: 9. The CDR3 spells CASSAGLAGARIQETQYF. In nucleotides, the CDR3 is TGTGCCAGCAGTGCGGGACTAGCGGGGGCCCGGATACAAGAGACCCAGTACTTC.

Concerning this clonotype itself: A clone one base away is much larger, so this may be a read error. The chain couples TRBV4-1 to TRBJ2-3, with D perhaps being TRBD1 or TRBD2 (5 bases each). The CDR3 is 15 residues long. In germline, CDR1 is MGHRA, CDR2 YSYEKL. The CDR3 DNA sequence: TGCGCCAGCAGTCGACAGTCCGCTAGCACAGGTACGCAGTATTTT. Amino acid sequence: CASSRQSASTGTQYF.

V is TRBV10-1 and J is TRBJ2-1, with 7 bases that match TRBD2. The DNA end favors TRBJ2-7, so the J call may be wrong. This CDR3 has 15 residues. CDR1 is WNHNN and CDR2 is SYGVQD in the germline V gene (reference sequence). CDR3 nucleotides: TGCGCCAGCAGTGACCCTAGCGGCTCCTACAATGAGCAGTACTTC. Translation gives CASSDPSGSYNEQYF.

This clonotype has a count of ten or more. V and J are TRBV29-1 and TRBJ1-2; 9 bases are shared with TRBD1. This CDR3 spans 12 amino acids. Germline V lookup: CDR1 SQVTM, CDR2 ANQGSEA. V lost 6 bases and J lost 4; bases outside the gene matches: 3. CDR3 bases: TGCAGCGTGGACAGGGGAACCTATGGCTACACCTTC. It encodes CSVDRGTYGYTF.

This clonotype was picked up a small number of times. This chain connects TRBV28 to TRBJ1-2; D remains unclear. V was clipped by 5 bases and J by 5 bases, with 21 bases between them. CDR1 and CDR2 from the germline V gene are MDHEN and SYDVKM. The CDR3 covers 16 residues. CDR3 sequence reads: CASSPNLDGRKYGYTF. CDR3 DNA: TGTGCCAGCAGTCCAAACTTGGACGGTAGAAAATATGGCTACACCTTC.

This clonotype occurred a few times. The V and J genes are TRBV7-9 and TRBJ2-1, with a tentative D call TRBD2 (7 bases). There are 16 residues in the CDR3. Germline V lookup: CDR1 SEHNR, CDR2 FQNEAQ (reference sequence). Deletions cut 1 base from V and 0 bases from J, with 10 bases between. In DNA, the CDR3 is TGTGCCAGCAGCTTAGAAGGGGGGGGCTCCTACAATGAGCAGTTCTTC. It translates to CASSLEGGGSYNEQFF.

About this clonotype itself: This CDR3 fails to terminate in the conserved phenylalanine or tryptophan, so it likely reflects a read error. This chain connects TRBV4-1 to TRBJ2-4; D may be TRBD1 (6 bases). The end of the DNA aligns better with TRBJ2-7, so the J call may be wrong. The germline gives CDR1 MGHRA, CDR2 YSYEKL. This CDR3 region has 18 residues. Here the CDR3 reads CASSQDGPTGSLSYEQYL. CDR3 in DNA: TGCGCCAGCAGCCAAGATGGACCGACAGGATCTCTTTCCTACGAGCAGTACCTC.

As for this clonotype: A much bigger clone sits one base away, suggesting this may be a read error. The chain couples TRBV25-1 to TRBJ1-4; D remains unclear. From germline, CDR1 is MGHDK and CDR2 SYGVNS. The CDR3 contains 14 residues. Here the CDR3 reads CASSEKRTNAKLFF. The CDR3 DNA reads TGTGCCAGCAGTGAAAAAAGAACTAATGCAAAACTGTTTTTT.

The chain couples TRBV7-8 to TRBJ2-1; a weak D match, TRBD1 (5 bases). This CDR3 has 15 amino acids. CDR1 SGHVS and CDR2 FQNEAQ come from the germline V gene. Trimming took off 5 bases at V and 9 bases at J, with 20 bases between the two ends. The CDR3 region is CASSRPWQGGGEQFF. The CDR3 DNA reads TGTGCCAGCAGCCGGCCCTGGCAGGGTGGTGGTGAGCAGTTCTTC.

This clonotype was counted at least ten times. At one end the junction does not follow the germline gene, possibly because of a read error. V and J are TRBV4-3 and TRBJ2-7; 7 bases agree with TRBD1. This CDR3 has 13 amino acids. Germline V gives CDR1 LGHNA, CDR2 YSLEER. The CDR3 reads CASSQDRSYEQYF. CDR3 sequence (DNA): TGTGCCAGCAGTCAGGACAGGTCCTACGAGCAGTACTTC.

This clonotype was counted at least ten times. The J gene is TRBJ1-5, the V gene TRBV12-3 or TRBV12-4; D ambiguous. The CDR3 length is 13 residues. Trimming removed 2 bases at V and 4 bases at J, with 6 bases between. The CDR3 coding sequence is TGTGCCAGCAGTTTAAGGGAGAATCAGCCCCAGCATTTT. Translated: CASSLRENQPQHF.

The rearrangement links TRBV20-1 to TRBJ1-2; D not resolved. Germline CDR1 DFQATT, CDR2 SNEGSKA (reference sequence). The CDR3 contains 15 residues. The ends were cut back, 0 bases at V and 8 bases at J, with 19 bases in the middle. The DNA of the CDR3 is TGCAGTGCTAGAGATTGGGAGAGAAAGACGGGGGGCTACACCTTC. Protein sequence: CSARDWERKTGGYTF.

This clonotype was detected only a few times. The chain has TRBV5-1 and TRBJ1-2; D remains ambiguous. The length of the CDR3 is 13 residues. Germline V gene lookup returns CDR1 SGHRS and CDR2 YFSETQ. The V end was cut by 0 bases, the J end by 6 bases, with 9 bases between. The CDR3 spells CASSLDSPDGYTF. The CDR3 DNA reads TGCGCCAGCAGCTTGGATAGTCCGGATGGCTACACCTTC.